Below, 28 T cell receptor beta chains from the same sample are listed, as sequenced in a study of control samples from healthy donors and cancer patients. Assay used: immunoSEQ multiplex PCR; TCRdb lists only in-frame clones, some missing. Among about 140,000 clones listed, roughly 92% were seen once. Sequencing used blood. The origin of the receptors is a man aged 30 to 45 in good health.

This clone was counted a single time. CDR3 nucleotides: TGTGCCAGCAGCTTGGTTGGTAGCGGGATACCCCAGTACTTC. Its translation is CASSLVGSGIPQYF. This chain uses TRBV5-8 with TRBJ2-5; the match to TRBD2 covers 8 bases. Germline V gene sequence: CDR1 SGHTS, CDR2 YDEGEE. This CDR3 comprises 14 residues. The junction had 7 bases not matched to a gene; V was cut back by 0 bases and J by 9 bases.

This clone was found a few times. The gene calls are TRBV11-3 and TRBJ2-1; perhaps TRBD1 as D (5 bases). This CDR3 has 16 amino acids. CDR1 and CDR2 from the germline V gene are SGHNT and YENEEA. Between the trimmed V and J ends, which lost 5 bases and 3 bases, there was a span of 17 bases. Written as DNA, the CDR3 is TGTGCCAGCAGCCCGGTCCTCGACAGTGACTACAATGAGCAGTTCTTC. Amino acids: CASSPVLDSDYNEQFF.

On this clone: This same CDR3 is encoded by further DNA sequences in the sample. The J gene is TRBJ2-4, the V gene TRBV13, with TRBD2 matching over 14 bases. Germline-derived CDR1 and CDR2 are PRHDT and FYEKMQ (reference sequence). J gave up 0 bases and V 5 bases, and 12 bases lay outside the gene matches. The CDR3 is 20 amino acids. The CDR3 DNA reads TGTGCCAGCAGCCCCCTCCGACTAGCGGGAGGGGGATTAGCCAAAAACATTCAGTACTTC. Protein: CASSPLRLAGGGLAKNIQYF.

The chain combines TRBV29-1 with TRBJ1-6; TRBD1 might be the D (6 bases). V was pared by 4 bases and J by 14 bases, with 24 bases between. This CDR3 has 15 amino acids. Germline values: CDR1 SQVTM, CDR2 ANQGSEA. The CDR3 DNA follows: TGCAGCGTTGGGGTAGGGGGACCCGGTGGTTTGACCCTCCACTTT. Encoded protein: CSVGVGGPGGLTLHF. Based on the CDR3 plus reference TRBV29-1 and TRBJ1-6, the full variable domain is SAVISQKPSRDICQRGTSLTIQCQVDSQVTMMFWYRQQPGQSLTLIATANQGSEATYESGFVIDKFPISRPNLTFSTLTVSNMSPEDSSIYLCSVGVGGPGGLTLHFGNGTRLTVT.

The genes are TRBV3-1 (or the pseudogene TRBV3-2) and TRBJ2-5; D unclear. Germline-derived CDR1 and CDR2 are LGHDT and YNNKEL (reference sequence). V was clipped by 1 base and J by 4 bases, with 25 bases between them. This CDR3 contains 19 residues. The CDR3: CASSQVTGSRVKLRETQYF. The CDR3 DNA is TGTGCCAGCAGCCAAGTGACTGGGTCCCGGGTCAAGTTGCGAGAGACCCAGTACTTC.

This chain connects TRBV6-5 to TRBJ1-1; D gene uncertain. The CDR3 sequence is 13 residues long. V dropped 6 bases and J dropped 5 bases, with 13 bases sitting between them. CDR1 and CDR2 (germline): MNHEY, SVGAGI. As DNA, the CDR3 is TGTGCCAGCAGATATGGAAGGCTGACTGAAGCTTTCTTT. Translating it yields CASRYGRLTEAFF.

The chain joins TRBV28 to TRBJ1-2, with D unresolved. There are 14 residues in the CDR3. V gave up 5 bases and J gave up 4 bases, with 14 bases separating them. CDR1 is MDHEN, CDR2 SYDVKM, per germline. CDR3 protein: CASSPPEGLYGYTF. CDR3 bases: TGTGCCAGCAGTCCCCCAGAAGGCCTCTATGGCTACACCTTC.

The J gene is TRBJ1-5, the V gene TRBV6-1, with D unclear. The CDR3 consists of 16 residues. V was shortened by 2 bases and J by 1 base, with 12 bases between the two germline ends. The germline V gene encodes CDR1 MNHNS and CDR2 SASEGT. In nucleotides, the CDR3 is TGTGCCAGCAGTGAAATTTGGGGAAAAAGCAATCAGCCCCAGCATTTT. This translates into CASSEIWGKSNQPQHF.

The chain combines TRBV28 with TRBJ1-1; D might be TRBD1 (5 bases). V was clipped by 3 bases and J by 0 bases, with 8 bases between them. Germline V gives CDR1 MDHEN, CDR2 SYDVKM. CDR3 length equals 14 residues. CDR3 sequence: CASSLTVMNTEAFF. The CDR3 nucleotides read TGTGCCAGCAGTTTGACAGTCATGAACACTGAAGCTTTCTTT. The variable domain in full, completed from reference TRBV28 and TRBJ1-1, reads DVKVTQSSRYLVKRTGEKVFLECVQDMDHENMFWYRQDPGLGLRLIYFSYDVKMKEKGDIPEGYSVSREKKERFSLILESASTNQTSMYLCASSLTVMNTEAFFGQGTRLTVV.

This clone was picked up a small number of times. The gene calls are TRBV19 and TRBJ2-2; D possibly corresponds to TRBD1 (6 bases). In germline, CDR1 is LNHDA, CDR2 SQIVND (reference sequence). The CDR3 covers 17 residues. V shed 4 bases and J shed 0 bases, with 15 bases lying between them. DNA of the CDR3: TGTGCCAGTAGTACCTTAGAGACAGGACCGAACACCGGGGAGCTGTTTTTT. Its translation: CASSTLETGPNTGELFF.

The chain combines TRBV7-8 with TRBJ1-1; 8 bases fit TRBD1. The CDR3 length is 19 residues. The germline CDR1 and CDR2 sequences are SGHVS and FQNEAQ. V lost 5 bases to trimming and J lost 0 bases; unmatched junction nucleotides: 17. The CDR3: CASSPLSRQGRSMNTEAFF. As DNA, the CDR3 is TGTGCCAGCAGCCCTCTGAGCCGACAGGGGCGGTCCATGAACACTGAAGCTTTCTTT.

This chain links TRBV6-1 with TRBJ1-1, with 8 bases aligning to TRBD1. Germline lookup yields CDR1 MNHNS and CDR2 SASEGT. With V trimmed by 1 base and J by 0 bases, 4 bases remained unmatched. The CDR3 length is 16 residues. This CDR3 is CASSEGTGIVNTEAFF. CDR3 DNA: TGTGCCAGCAGTGAAGGGACAGGGATTGTGAACACTGAAGCTTTCTTT.

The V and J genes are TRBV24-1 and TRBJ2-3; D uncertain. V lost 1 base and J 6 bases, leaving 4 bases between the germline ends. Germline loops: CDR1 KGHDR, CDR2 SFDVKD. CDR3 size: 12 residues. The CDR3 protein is CATSDFSDTQYF. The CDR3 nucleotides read TGTGCCACCAGTGATTTCTCCGATACGCAGTATTTT.

CDR3 protein: CASSFTRQPNEKLFF. In DNA form, the CDR3 reads TGTGCCAGCAGCTTTACCCGACAGCCTAATGAAAAACTGTTTTTT. The chain uses TRBV5-5 and TRBJ1-4, with D possibly matching TRBD1 (5 bases). CDR1 is SGHKS, CDR2 YYEKEE, per germline (reference sequence). V was trimmed by 2 bases and J by 3 bases, leaving 11 bases between them. CDR3 length: 15 amino acids.

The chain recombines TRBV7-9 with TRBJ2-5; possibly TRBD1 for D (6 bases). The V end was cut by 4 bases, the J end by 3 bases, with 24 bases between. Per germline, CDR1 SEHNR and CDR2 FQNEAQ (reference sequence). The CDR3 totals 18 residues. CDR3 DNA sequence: TGTGCCAGCAGCTCCAGCCAATTATGGACAGACCGAAAAGAGACCCAGTACTTC. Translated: CASSSSQLWTDRKETQYF.

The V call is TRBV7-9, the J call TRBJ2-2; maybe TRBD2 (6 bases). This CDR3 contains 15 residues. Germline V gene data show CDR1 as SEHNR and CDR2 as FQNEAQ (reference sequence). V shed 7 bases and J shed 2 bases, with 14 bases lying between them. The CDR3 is CASNSLALNTGELFF. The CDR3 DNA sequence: TGTGCCAGCAACTCACTAGCTTTAAACACCGGGGAGCTGTTTTTT.

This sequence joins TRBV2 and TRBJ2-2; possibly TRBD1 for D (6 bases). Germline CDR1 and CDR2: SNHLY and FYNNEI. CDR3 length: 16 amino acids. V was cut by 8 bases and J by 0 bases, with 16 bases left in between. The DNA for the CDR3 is TGTGCCAGCGTCAGGGGCTCTGGGGCGAACACCGGGGAGCTGTTTTTT. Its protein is CASVRGSGANTGELFF.

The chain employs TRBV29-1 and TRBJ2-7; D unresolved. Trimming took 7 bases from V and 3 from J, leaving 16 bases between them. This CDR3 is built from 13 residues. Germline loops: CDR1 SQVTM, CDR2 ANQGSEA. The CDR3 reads CSGSTLGSYEQYF. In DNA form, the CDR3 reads TGCAGCGGTTCCACATTGGGTAGCTACGAGCAGTACTTC.

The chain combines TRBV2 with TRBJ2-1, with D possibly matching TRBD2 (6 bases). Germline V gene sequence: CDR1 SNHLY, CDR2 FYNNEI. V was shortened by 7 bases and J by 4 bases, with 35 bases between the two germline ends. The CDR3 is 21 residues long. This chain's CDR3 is CASTHSLAKTPKPKDYNEQFF. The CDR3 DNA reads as TGTGCCAGCACCCACTCACTAGCAAAAACCCCTAAACCCAAAGATTACAATGAGCAGTTCTTC.

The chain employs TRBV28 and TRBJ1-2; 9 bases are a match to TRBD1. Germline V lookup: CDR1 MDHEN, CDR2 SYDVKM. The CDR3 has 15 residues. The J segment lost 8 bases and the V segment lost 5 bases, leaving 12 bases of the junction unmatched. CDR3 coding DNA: TGTGCCAGCAGTCCGGGGGGACAGGGTAGTTTGGGCTACACCTTC. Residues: CASSPGGQGSLGYTF.

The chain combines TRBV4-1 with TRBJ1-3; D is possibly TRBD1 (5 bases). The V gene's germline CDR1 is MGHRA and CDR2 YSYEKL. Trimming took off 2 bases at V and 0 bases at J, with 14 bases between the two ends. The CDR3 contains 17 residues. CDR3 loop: CASSQRTTSLSGNTIYF. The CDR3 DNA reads TGCGCCAGCAGCCAACGGACAACCTCCCTCTCTGGAAACACCATATATTTT.

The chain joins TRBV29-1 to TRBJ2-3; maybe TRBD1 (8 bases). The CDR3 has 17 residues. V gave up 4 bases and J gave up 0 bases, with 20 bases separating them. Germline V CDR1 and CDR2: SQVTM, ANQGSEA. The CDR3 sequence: CSVGLRTGRGSTDTQYF. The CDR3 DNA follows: TGCAGCGTTGGGCTTCGGACAGGGAGGGGTAGCACAGATACGCAGTATTTT.

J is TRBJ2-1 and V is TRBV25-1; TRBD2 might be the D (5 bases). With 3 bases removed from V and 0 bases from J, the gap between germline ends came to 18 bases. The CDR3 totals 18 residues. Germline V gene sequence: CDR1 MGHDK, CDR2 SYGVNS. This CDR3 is CASSDGTSVPSSYNEQFF. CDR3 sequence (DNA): TGTGCCAGCAGTGATGGCACTAGTGTCCCGAGCTCCTACAATGAGCAGTTCTTC.

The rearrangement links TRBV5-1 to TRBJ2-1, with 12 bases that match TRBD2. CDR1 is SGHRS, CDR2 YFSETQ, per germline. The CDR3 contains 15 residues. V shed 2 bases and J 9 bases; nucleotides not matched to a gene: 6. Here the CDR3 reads CASSLLLAGGGEQFF. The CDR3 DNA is TGCGCCAGCAGCTTATTACTAGCGGGAGGTGGTGAGCAGTTCTTC.

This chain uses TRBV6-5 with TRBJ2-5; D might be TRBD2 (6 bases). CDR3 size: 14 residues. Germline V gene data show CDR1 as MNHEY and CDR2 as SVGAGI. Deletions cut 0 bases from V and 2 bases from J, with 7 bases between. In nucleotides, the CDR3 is TGTGCCAGCAGTTACTCGGAGGGGCAAGAGACCCAGTACTTC. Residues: CASSYSEGQETQYF.

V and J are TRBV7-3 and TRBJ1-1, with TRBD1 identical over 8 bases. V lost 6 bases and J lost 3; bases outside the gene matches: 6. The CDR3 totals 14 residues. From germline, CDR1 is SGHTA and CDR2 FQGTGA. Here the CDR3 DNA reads TGTGCCAGCAGTCAAGACAGGGGATACACTGAAGCTTTCTTT. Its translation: CASSQDRGYTEAFF.

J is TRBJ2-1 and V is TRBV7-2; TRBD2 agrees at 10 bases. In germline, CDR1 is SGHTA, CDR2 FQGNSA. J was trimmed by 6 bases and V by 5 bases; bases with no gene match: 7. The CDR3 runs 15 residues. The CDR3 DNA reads TGTGCCAGCAGCCGTCAAGCGGGAGGGCCCAATGAGCAGTTCTTC. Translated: CASSRQAGGPNEQFF.

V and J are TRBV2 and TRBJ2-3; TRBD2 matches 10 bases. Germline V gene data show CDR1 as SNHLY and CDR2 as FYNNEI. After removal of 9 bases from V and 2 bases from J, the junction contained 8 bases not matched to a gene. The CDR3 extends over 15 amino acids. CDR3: CASWEREGFTDTQYF. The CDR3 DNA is TGTGCCAGTTGGGAGCGGGAGGGCTTCACAGATACGCAGTATTTT.